These 9 T cell receptor beta chains were sequenced from one sample in a study of molecular identifiers for immune sequencing clone quantification. TCRdb reanalysed the PCR reads using MiXCR and keeps one entry per CDR3 protein. The sample includes some 13,000 distinct CDR3 sequences, less than 20% seen only once; the top ten take 1.5% to 2%. Sequenced material: naive CD8+ T cells from blood, with Jurkat cell RNA spiked in. Subset: FACS-sorted CD8+CD4-CCR7+CD45RA+ naive T cells. Receptor source: a human donor in good health. Some libraries in this study had Jurkat cell RNA spiked in.

In its sample, this clonotype is medium-sized. The chain employs TRBV7-9 and TRBJ2-4; possibly TRBD1 or TRBD2 for D (5 bases each). Deletions cut 0 bases from V and 0 bases from J, with 9 bases between. CDR3 size: 16 residues. From germline, CDR1 is SEHNR and CDR2 FQNEAQ (reference sequence). The CDR3 region is CASSLAEGLAKNIQYF. In DNA, the CDR3 is TGTGCCAGCAGCTTAGCAGAGGGGTTAGCCAAAAACATTCAGTACTTC.

A word on this clonotype: This may arise from a read error, as a much more abundant clone is one base away. The rearrangement links TRBV12-3 or TRBV12-4 to TRBJ1-1, with 8 bases lining up with TRBD1. The V and J ends lost 5 bases and 8 bases, in that order; junction bases with no gene match: 7. The CDR3 contains 13 residues. In DNA, the CDR3 is TGTGCCAGCAGTCCGACAGGGGCGAGAGAAGCTTTCTTT. This sequence encodes CASSPTGAREAFF.

Judged by abundance, this clonotype is medium-sized. The chain recombines TRBV7-2 with TRBJ2-5; 7 nucleotides line up with TRBD2. The CDR3 spans 15 residues. V lost 3 bases and J lost 5; bases outside the gene matches: 9. CDR1 is SGHTA, CDR2 FQGNSA, per germline. CDR3 in amino acids: CASSFLGGPRETQYF. In DNA, the CDR3 is TGTGCCAGCAGCTTCCTGGGAGGGCCCAGGGAGACCCAGTACTTC.

This clonotype has only a few counts. The V and J genes are TRBV24-1 and TRBJ2-1; D is undetermined. The CDR3 spans 16 residues. V was trimmed by 4 bases and J by 5 bases, leaving 17 bases between them. Germline V gene lookup returns CDR1 KGHDR and CDR2 SFDVKD. The CDR3 loop is CATSDPDQGPNNEQFF. The CDR3 DNA reads as TGTGCCACCAGTGACCCCGACCAAGGTCCCAACAATGAGCAGTTCTTC.

This clonotype is medium-sized within its sample. The chain is built from TRBV19 and TRBJ1-1; D is uncertain. Deletions cut 2 bases from V and 0 bases from J, with 7 bases between. Germline assignment: CDR1 LNHDA and CDR2 SQIVND (reference sequence). CDR3 length: 14 amino acids. The CDR3 DNA sequence: TGTGCCAGTAGTATATTTGGCATGAACACTGAAGCTTTCTTT. Its protein product is CASSIFGMNTEAFF.

This clonotype came up many times. This sequence joins TRBV12-3 or TRBV12-4 and TRBJ2-7; no firm D call. There are 13 residues in the CDR3. The germline V and J ends were trimmed by 3 bases and 4 bases, with 10 bases remaining between them. The CDR3 coding sequence is TGTGCCAGCAGTTTTTTTGCCCGGTACGAGCAGTACTTC. Residues: CASSFFARYEQYF.

A remark on this clonotype: A junction end diverges from the germline sequence, so it may reflect a read error. The V call is TRBV13, the J call TRBJ2-1; D is undetermined. The germline V gene encodes CDR1 PRHDT and CDR2 FYEKMQ (reference sequence). The CDR3 is 14 amino acids. In DNA, the CDR3 is TGTGCCAGCAGCCTCCTTGCTGATTACAATGAGCAGCTCTTC. Amino acids: CASSLLADYNEQLF.

As for this clonotype: This may stem from a read error, because a much larger clone lies one nucleotide away. The V and J genes are TRBV19 and TRBJ1-1; 9 nucleotides match TRBD1. CDR1 is LNHDA, CDR2 SQIVND, per germline (reference sequence). CDR3 size: 13 residues. The chain's CDR3 is CATGQGSHTETFF. As DNA, the CDR3 is TGTGCCACCGGACAGGGGTCGCACACTGAAACTTTCTTT.

This clonotype was recorded at least ten times. V usage is TRBV9 and J usage is TRBJ2-1, with D perhaps being TRBD1 or TRBD2 (5 bases each). The CDR3 spans 15 residues. V was cut by 3 bases and J by 8 bases, with 18 bases left in between. CDR1 is SGDLS, CDR2 YYNGEE, per germline. In DNA, the CDR3 is TGTGCCAGCAGCGGCCGGGACCCCAACGCCGATGAGCAGTTCTTC. Protein: CASSGRDPNADEQFF.